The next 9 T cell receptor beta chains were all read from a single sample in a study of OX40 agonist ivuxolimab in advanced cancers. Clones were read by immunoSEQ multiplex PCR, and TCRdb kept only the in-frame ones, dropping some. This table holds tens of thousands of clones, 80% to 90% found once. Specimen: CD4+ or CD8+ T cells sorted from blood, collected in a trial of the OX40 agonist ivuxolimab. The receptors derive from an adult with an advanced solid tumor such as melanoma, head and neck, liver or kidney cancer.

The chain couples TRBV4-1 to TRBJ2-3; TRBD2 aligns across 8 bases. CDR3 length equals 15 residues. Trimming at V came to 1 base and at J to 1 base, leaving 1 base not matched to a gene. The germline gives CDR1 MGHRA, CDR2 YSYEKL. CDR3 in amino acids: CASSQGAGGTDTQYF. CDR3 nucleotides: TGCGCCAGCAGCCAAGGAGCGGGGGGCACAGATACGCAGTATTTT.

Here the CDR3 DNA reads TGTGCCAGTATAGCGAGGGTAGGACTTAATGAAAAACTGTTTTTT. Amino acids: CASIARVGLNEKLFF. The V gene is TRBV19, the J gene TRBJ1-4; D is undetermined. V was cut by 7 bases and J by 4 bases, with 16 bases left in between. CDR1 and CDR2 (germline): LNHDA, SQIVND (reference sequence). This CDR3 comprises 15 residues.

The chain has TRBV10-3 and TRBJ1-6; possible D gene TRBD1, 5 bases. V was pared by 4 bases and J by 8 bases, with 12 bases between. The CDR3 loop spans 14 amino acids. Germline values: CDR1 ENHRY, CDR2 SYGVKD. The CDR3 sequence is CAISVGGGDSPLHF. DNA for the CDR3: TGTGCCATCAGTGTGGGGGGTGGTGATTCACCCCTCCACTTT.

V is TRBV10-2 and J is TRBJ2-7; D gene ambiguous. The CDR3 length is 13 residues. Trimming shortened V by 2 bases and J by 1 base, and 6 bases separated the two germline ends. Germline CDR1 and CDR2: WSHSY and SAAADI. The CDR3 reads CASSEDRSYEQYF. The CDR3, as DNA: TGCGCCAGCAGTGAGGACCGATCCTACGAGCAGTACTTC.

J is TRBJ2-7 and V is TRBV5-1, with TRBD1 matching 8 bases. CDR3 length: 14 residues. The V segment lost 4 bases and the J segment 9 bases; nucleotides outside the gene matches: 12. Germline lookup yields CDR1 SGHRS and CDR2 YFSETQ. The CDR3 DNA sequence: TGCGCCAGCAGCCTAGGGACAGGCGTGGAGGGGCAGTACTTC. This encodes CASSLGTGVEGQYF.

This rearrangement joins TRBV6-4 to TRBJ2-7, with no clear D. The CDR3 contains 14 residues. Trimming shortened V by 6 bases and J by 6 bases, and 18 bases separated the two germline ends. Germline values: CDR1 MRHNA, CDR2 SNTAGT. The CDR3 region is CASRADGDWGEQYF. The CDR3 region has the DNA TGTGCCAGCAGGGCTGACGGAGATTGGGGCGAGCAGTACTTC.

The CDR3 sequence is CASSYQRGSYTGELFF. CDR3 bases: TGTGCCAGCAGTTACCAGCGGGGGTCGTACACCGGGGAGCTGTTTTTT. The V gene is TRBV6-5, the J gene TRBJ2-2; 8 bases are shared with TRBD2. There are 16 residues in the CDR3. From germline, CDR1 is MNHEY and CDR2 SVGAGI. With V trimmed by 2 bases and J by 3 bases, 5 bases remained unmatched.

CDR3 residues: CASSLEQGIKYGYTF. CDR3 nucleotide sequence: TGTGCCAGCAGCTTGGAACAGGGGATTAAATATGGCTACACCTTC. This chain connects TRBV5-6 to TRBJ1-2; 7 nucleotides agree with TRBD1. The V segment lost 0 bases and the J segment 5 bases; nucleotides outside the gene matches: 7. Germline CDR1 reads SGHDT; CDR2 reads YYEEEE. This CDR3 spans 15 amino acids.

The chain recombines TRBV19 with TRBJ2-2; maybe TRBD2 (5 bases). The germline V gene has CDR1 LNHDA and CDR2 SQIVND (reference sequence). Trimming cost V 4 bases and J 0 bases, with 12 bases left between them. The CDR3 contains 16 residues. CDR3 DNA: TGTGCCAGTAGTACCCCCCGGGGTACGAACACCGGGGAGCTGTTTTTT. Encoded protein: CASSTPRGTNTGELFF.